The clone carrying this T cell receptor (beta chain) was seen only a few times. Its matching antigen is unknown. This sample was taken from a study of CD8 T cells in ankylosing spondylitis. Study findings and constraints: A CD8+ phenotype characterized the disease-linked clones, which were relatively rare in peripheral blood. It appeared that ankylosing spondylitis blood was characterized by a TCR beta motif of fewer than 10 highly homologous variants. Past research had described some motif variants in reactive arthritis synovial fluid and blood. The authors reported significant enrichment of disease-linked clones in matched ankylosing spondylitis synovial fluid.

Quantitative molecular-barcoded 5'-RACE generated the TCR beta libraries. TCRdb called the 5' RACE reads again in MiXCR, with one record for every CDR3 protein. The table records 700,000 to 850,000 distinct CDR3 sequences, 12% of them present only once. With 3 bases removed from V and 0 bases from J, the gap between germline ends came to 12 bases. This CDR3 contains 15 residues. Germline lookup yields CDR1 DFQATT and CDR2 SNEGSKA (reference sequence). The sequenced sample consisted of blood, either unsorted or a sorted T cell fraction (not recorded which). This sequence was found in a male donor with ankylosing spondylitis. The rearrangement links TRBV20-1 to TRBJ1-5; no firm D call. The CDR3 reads CSASPVPGSNQPQHF. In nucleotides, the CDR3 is TGCAGTGCTAGCCCCGTCCCGGGTAGCAATCAGCCCCAGCATTTT.